These 25 T cell receptor beta chains share one sample of origin, sequenced in a study of T cell changes during pregnancy in multiple sclerosis. TCRdb's copy holds only in-frame clones and misses some; the assay was immunoSEQ multiplex PCR. The repertoire holds over 30,000 clones, with about 88% as singletons. The specimen comprised CD4+ T cells from peripheral blood mononuclear cells, sampled before pregnancy. These receptors all come from a female donor with multiple sclerosis, enrolled in a pregnancy study.

The rearrangement links TRBV27 to TRBJ2-3; TRBD2 matches at 12 bases. The CDR3 spans 15 residues. V dropped 6 bases and J dropped 7; count of bases not matched to a gene: 8. CDR1 and CDR2 (germline): MNHEY, SMNVEV (reference sequence). The CDR3 DNA follows: TGTGCCAGCAGACCTAGCGGGAGGGAGTCGTATACGCAGTATTTT. The encoded protein is CASRPSGRESYTQYF.

The chain joins TRBV28 to TRBJ1-2, with D unresolved. V was shortened by 8 bases and J by 5 bases, with 9 bases between the two germline ends. CDR1 MDHEN and CDR2 SYDVKM come from the germline V gene. This CDR3 contains 11 residues. Written as DNA, the CDR3 is TGTGCCAGCGGGCAGTTATATGGCTACACCTTC. Encoded protein: CASGQLYGYTF.

The chain is built from TRBV28 and TRBJ1-1; the D is unclear. This CDR3 is built from 13 residues. Trimming took off 6 bases at V and 1 base at J, with 9 bases between the two ends. Germline CDR1 and CDR2: MDHEN and SYDVKM. This CDR3 reads CASRRQGNTEAFF. For the CDR3, the DNA is TGTGCCAGCAGGAGGCAAGGGAACACTGAAGCTTTCTTT.

This clone was counted a single time. The chain carries TRBV7-2 and TRBJ1-1; a weak D match, TRBD1 (6 bases). The germline V gene has CDR1 SGHTA and CDR2 FQGNSA. V was shortened by 2 bases and J by 2 bases, with 12 bases between the two germline ends. The CDR3 totals 15 residues. The CDR3 sequence is CASSLSAGTNTEAFF. DNA of the CDR3: TGTGCCAGCAGCTTATCCGCAGGGACAAACACTGAAGCTTTCTTT.

This chain joins TRBV7-9 and TRBJ2-1; D is possibly TRBD1 (5 bases). With 5 bases removed from V and 2 bases from J, the gap between germline ends came to 16 bases. From germline, CDR1 is SEHNR and CDR2 FQNEAQ (reference sequence). CDR3 size: 16 residues. The CDR3 DNA is TGTGCCAGCAGCACCCAAAGACAGATACCCTACAATGAGCAGTTCTTC. Amino acid sequence: CASSTQRQIPYNEQFF.

This CDR3 is CASRLPGAVSSYEQYF. CDR3 in DNA: TGTGCCAGCAGACTACCAGGGGCGGTAAGCTCCTACGAGCAGTACTTC. The chain uses TRBV6-4 and TRBJ2-7; weak D call: TRBD1 (6 bases). This CDR3 has 16 residues. The germline gives CDR1 MRHNA, CDR2 SNTAGT. Trimming took off 6 bases at V and 0 bases at J, with 18 bases between the two ends.

This clone was observed a single time. This sequence joins TRBV29-1 and TRBJ1-4, with 7 bases fitting TRBD1. CDR3 size: 13 residues. J lost 5 bases, V lost 4 bases, and 4 bases had no gene match. CDR1 and CDR2 from the germline V gene are SQVTM and ANQGSEA. The CDR3 bases are TGCAGCGTTGCTGGACAGGAAAATGAAAAACTGTTTTTT. Its translation is CSVAGQENEKLFF. The full variable domain, its missing parts supplied by reference TRBV29-1 and TRBJ1-4, is SAVISQKPSRDICQRGTSLTIQCQVDSQVTMMFWYRQQPGQSLTLIATANQGSEATYESGFVIDKFPISRPNLTFSTLTVSNMSPEDSSIYLCSVAGQENEKLFFGSGTQLSVL.

The chain has TRBV27 and TRBJ2-1; TRBD2 agrees at 11 bases. Germline lookup yields CDR1 MNHEY and CDR2 SMNVEV (reference sequence). The junction had 6 bases not matched to a gene; V was cut back by 1 base and J by 7 bases. The CDR3 contains 16 residues. DNA for the CDR3: TGTGCCAGCAGTTTATTGGATCTAGCGGGAGGAAATGAGCAGTTCTTC. Residues: CASSLLDLAGGNEQFF.

The rearrangement joins TRBV5-1 to TRBJ2-5; D is possibly TRBD1 (6 bases). Trimming took 4 bases from V and 7 from J, leaving 20 bases between them. The CDR3 totals 15 residues. Germline V CDR1 and CDR2: SGHRS, YFSETQ. As DNA, the CDR3 is TGCGCCAGCAGCCTGACCCAGGGGATCTCAGGGACCCAGTACTTC. Its translation: CASSLTQGISGTQYF. Together with reference TRBV5-1 and TRBJ2-5, the CDR3 gives the full variable domain: KAGVTQTPRYLIKTRGQQVTLSCSPISGHRSVSWYQQTPGQGLQFLFEYFSETQRNKGNFPGRFSGRQFSNSRSEMNVSTLELGDSALYLCASSLTQGISGTQYFGPGTRLLVL.

The chain combines TRBV7-2 with TRBJ2-3, with 14 bases that match TRBD2. V dropped 8 bases and J dropped 4; count of bases not matched to a gene: 8. CDR3 length: 16 residues. Germline CDR1 is SGHTA and CDR2 is FQGNSA. For the CDR3, the DNA is TGTGCCAGCTTCGGACTAGCGGGAGGTCCCCCAGATACGCAGTATTTT. It translates to CASFGLAGGPPDTQYF.

The V call is TRBV28, the J call TRBJ1-1; D gene uncertain. The CDR3 spans 14 residues. Trimming removed 6 bases from V and 5 bases from J, with 16 bases in between. Germline V gene lookup returns CDR1 MDHEN and CDR2 SYDVKM. CDR3 sequence: CASSHRGSLTEAFF. CDR3 DNA sequence: TGTGCCAGCAGCCATCGAGGGAGTTTGACTGAAGCTTTCTTT.

The CDR3 protein is CASSVGTGGTTNNEQFF. The CDR3 region has the DNA TGTGCCAGCAGCGTAGGGACAGGAGGTACAACCAACAATGAGCAGTTCTTC. The rearrangement joins TRBV9 to TRBJ2-1, with 7 bases aligning to TRBD1. CDR1 SGDLS and CDR2 YYNGEE come from the germline V gene. The ends lost 0 bases at V and 5 bases at J; junction bases unmatched: 11. CDR3 length: 17 amino acids.

This chain links TRBV7-9 with TRBJ1-1; the D gene is possibly TRBD1 (5 bases). This CDR3 has 16 amino acids. The germline gives CDR1 SEHNR, CDR2 FQNEAQ (reference sequence). Between the trimmed V and J ends, which lost 1 base and 0 bases, there was a span of 12 bases. The CDR3 sequence is CASSLDPGTMNTEAFF. DNA of the CDR3: TGTGCCAGCAGCTTAGATCCAGGGACTATGAACACTGAAGCTTTCTTT.

V is TRBV5-1 and J is TRBJ2-2; a possible D gene is TRBD1 (5 bases). The CDR3 contains 15 residues. Between the trimmed V and J ends, which lost 0 bases and 4 bases, there was a span of 10 bases. Per germline, CDR1 SGHRS and CDR2 YFSETQ. DNA of the CDR3: TGCGCCAGCAGCTTGGAAGGGGCCCCCACCGGGGAGCTGTTTTTT. It encodes CASSLEGAPTGELFF.

V and J are TRBV5-1 and TRBJ2-1; D is perhaps TRBD1 (6 bases). V was trimmed by 0 bases and J by 2 bases, leaving 9 bases between them. Germline-derived CDR1 and CDR2 are SGHRS and YFSETQ. This CDR3 comprises 15 residues. The CDR3 region has the DNA TGCGCCAGCAGCTTGGTAGGGGGTACCTACAATGAGCAGTTCTTC. Its protein is CASSLVGGTYNEQFF. Full variable domain (outside the CDR3, taken from reference TRBV5-1 and TRBJ2-1): KAGVTQTPRYLIKTRGQQVTLSCSPISGHRSVSWYQQTPGQGLQFLFEYFSETQRNKGNFPGRFSGRQFSNSRSEMNVSTLELGDSALYLCASSLVGGTYNEQFFGPGTRLTVL.

The chain combines TRBV5-1 with TRBJ2-1; 11 positions match TRBD2. Germline lookup yields CDR1 SGHRS and CDR2 YFSETQ. CDR3 length: 15 residues. The V gene end was trimmed by 4 bases and the J gene end by 2 bases; junction bases not matched to a gene: 2. CDR3 sequence reads: CASSLGLAAYNEQFF. CDR3 DNA: TGCGCCAGCAGCCTGGGACTAGCGGCCTACAATGAGCAGTTCTTC.

The chain combines TRBV5-4 with TRBJ2-7; D uncertain. V lost 6 bases, J lost 0 bases, and 10 bases lay in between. Germline values: CDR1 SGHNT, CDR2 YYREEE (reference sequence). The CDR3 has 13 amino acids. CDR3 coding DNA: TGTGCCAGCAAAAGCCCCAACTCCTACGAGCAGTACTTC. Translated: CASKSPNSYEQYF.

The rearrangement links TRBV28 to TRBJ2-1; 9 bases map to TRBD2. V was pared by 0 bases and J by 5 bases, with 2 bases of the junction left unmatched. From germline, CDR1 is MDHEN and CDR2 SYDVKM. CDR3 length: 15 amino acids. The CDR3 is CASSLWTSGHNEQFF. DNA for the CDR3: TGTGCCAGCAGTTTATGGACTAGCGGCCACAATGAGCAGTTCTTC.

V is TRBV7-2 and J is TRBJ2-7; 10 bases fit TRBD2. Trimming at V came to 3 bases and at J to 4 bases, leaving 6 bases not matched to a gene. This CDR3 region has 15 residues. Looked up from germline, CDR1 is SGHTA and CDR2 is FQGNSA. The CDR3 nucleotides read TGTGCCAGCAGCTTCGGGCTAGCGGGAGCTTACGAGCAGTACTTC. Its translation is CASSFGLAGAYEQYF.

Notes on this clone: A single base separates this from a much larger clone, so it may be a read error. Other DNA sequences from this sample encode an identical CDR3 as well. The chain carries TRBV7-3 and TRBJ1-1; tentatively, D is TRBD1 (5 bases). Trimming removed 0 bases at V and 3 bases at J, with 8 bases between. This CDR3 comprises 14 residues. From germline, CDR1 is SGHTA and CDR2 FQGTGA. This CDR3 reads CASSLTGGDTEAFF. CDR3 DNA sequence: TGTGCCAGCAGCTTAACGGGGGGAGACACTGAAGCTTTCTTT.

V usage is TRBV5-6 and J usage is TRBJ1-2; TRBD1 is a possible D gene (5 bases). Germline V gene sequence: CDR1 SGHDT, CDR2 YYEEEE. This CDR3 comprises 12 residues. V lost 3 bases and J lost 8, with 11 bases in between. This CDR3 is CASSSRVEGYTF. In DNA form, the CDR3 reads TGTGCCAGCAGCTCCAGGGTAGAGGGCTACACCTTC.

The rearrangement joins TRBV19 to TRBJ1-5; D not resolved. The CDR3 loop spans 15 amino acids. The germline V gene encodes CDR1 LNHDA and CDR2 SQIVND (reference sequence). V was pared by 3 bases and J by 7 bases, with 16 bases between. The CDR3 reads CASSIEGSLEQPQHF. Written as DNA, the CDR3 is TGTGCCAGTAGTATCGAGGGCAGCCTAGAGCAGCCCCAGCATTTT.

The chain recombines TRBV5-4 with TRBJ2-1, with 8 bases lining up with TRBD2. Losses at the gene ends were 0 bases for V and 4 bases for J; bases not matched to a gene: 3. The CDR3 spans 15 residues. The germline gives CDR1 SGHNT, CDR2 YYREEE (reference sequence). The CDR3 reads CASSLEGTSYNEQFF. CDR3 in DNA: TGTGCCAGCAGCTTGGAGGGGACTAGTTACAATGAGCAGTTCTTC.

This clone was seen a few times. This sequence joins TRBV7-2 and TRBJ1-5; 7 bases are shared with TRBD1. The CDR3 totals 13 residues. V lost 5 bases, J lost 5 bases, and 3 bases stayed unmatched. Germline loops: CDR1 SGHTA, CDR2 FQGNSA. In nucleotides, the CDR3 is TGTGCCAGCAGCCGGACAGGAGATCAGCCCCAGCATTTT. It codes for CASSRTGDQPQHF.

This clone is termed medium-sized. This rearrangement joins TRBV29-1 to TRBJ2-1, with 11 bases fitting TRBD2. Germline CDR1 is SQVTM and CDR2 is ANQGSEA. The CDR3 length is 15 residues. V shed 6 bases, J shed 6 bases, and the junction held 10 bases outside the gene matches. In DNA, the CDR3 is TGCAGCGTCTCGACTAGCGGGATAGTATCCAATGAGCAGTTCTTC. Protein: CSVSTSGIVSNEQFF.